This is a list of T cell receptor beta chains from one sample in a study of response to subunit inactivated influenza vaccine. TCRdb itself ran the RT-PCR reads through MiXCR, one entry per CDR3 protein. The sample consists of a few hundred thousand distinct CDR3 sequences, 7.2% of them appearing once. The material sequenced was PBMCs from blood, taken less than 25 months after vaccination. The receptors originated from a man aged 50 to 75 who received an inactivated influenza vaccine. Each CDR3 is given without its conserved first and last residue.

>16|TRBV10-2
ASSDPGLAGRWSGELF
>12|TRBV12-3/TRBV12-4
ASSSGRDQYEQY
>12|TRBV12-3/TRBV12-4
ASSPDLAGYEQY
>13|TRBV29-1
SVDFGTGASREQF
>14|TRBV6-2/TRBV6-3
ASSRTSGGTYNEQF
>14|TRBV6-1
ASSPLAGDLYNEQF
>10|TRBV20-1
SAIAGGNEQF
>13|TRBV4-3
ASNEGGSHADTQY
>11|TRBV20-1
SARDGAAYGYT
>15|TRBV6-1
ASRGQGESTNTGELF
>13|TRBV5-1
ASSPGGPTTGELF
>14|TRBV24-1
ATSDPIVQGTGELF
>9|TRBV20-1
SAWGGETQY
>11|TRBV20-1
SARDAISYEQY
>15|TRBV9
ASSVVLVSWCDTEAF
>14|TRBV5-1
ASSWKSGSSYNEQF
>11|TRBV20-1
SASKAKAATQY
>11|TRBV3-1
ASSQDLGGEQF
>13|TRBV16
ASSQSRGAKNIQY
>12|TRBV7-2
ASSLAEQAGKLF
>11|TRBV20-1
SARDVGFYEQY
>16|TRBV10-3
AISESIGGTSYNSPLH
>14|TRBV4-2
ASSQDLQGLRETQY
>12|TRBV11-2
ASRETGSGNTIY
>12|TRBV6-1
ASSEGQIFYEQY
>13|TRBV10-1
ASSGSAGTGAEQY
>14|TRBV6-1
ATGTGSSSGNYGYT
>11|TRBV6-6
ASNAQGMGGAF
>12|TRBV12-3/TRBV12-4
ASSFVQPTDIQY
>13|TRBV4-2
ASSLVGVANEKLF
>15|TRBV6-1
ASSTSRGSGAYNEQF
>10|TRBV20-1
SARQGNQPQH
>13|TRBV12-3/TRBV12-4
ASSPGRFVNTEAF
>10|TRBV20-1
SATSGYNEQF
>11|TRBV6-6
ASSYSVPYEQY
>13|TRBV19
ASSISAGGNTEAF
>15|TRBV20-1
SVRTSGVRSSYNEQF
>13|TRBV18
ASSGSTPRYNEQF
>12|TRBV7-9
ASRPGTAFGEQF
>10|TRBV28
ASSSGFQPQH
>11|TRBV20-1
SARAPVIDTQY
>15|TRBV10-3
AISETPAGGSTDTQY
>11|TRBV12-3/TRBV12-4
ASSALGGETQY